The present T cell receptor beta chain was sequenced within a study of cytomegalovirus exposure and HLA in healthy donors. Study-wide points: With later analysis, a missense DCLRE1C variant became linked to TCR beta V- and J-gene trimming. Researchers catalogued around 150 TCR beta chains as cytomegalovirus-associated. In vitro assays verified that three CMV-associated chains recognized CMV antigens specifically.

This clone was observed a handful of times. Antigen specificity is unknown. One junction end disagrees with the germline gene, perhaps due to a read error. In germline, CDR1 is ENHRY, CDR2 SYGVKD. The CDR3 length is 18 residues. With 60 Vbeta and 13 Jbeta primers, the PCR was carried out. Assay: immunoSEQ multiplex PCR; the TCRdb copy retains only in-frame clones and omits some. The table lists 210,000 or so clones, just over 75% of them singletons. Specimen: PBMCs. This rearrangement joins TRBV10-3 to TRBJ2-1, with 8 bases lining up with TRBD1. The TCR sequence derives from a man younger than 30 in good health and CMV-seronegative. CDR3 DNA: TGTGCCAGCAGTGAACCAATCGAACGGACAGGGTTGAACAATGAGCAGTTCTTC. Protein: CASSEPIERTGLNNEQFF.